The source of this T cell receptor (beta chain) is a study of siplizumab effects on memory and regulatory T cells (dated by TCRdb to the late 2010s). Broadly, across the study: The study looked at the effect of siplizumab, an anti-CD2 antibody, on alloreactive T-cell subsets in allogeneic mixed lymphocyte reactions made from human PBMCs.

Receptors were amplified or captured by the immunoSEQ multiplex PCR assay. Approximately 100,000 TCR templates per sample were assayed on the deep sequencing platform. Genomic DNA extracted from sorted T cells was the material used for TCRbeta CDR3 sequencing. In the paper's pipeline: The R programming language was used for the clonal analysis of the TCRbeta CDR3 data. Unstimulated samples were compared with post-reaction CFSE-low samples to define alloreactive CD4+ and CD8+ clones. Regulatory or non-regulatory origin of alloreactive CD4+ clones was assigned by matching sequences to the sorted unstimulated Treg and non-Treg repertoires. Here the immuneACCESS table is served through TCRdb, limited to in-frame sequences with V and J called. Missing clones are a known gap in these copies; in checked studies unresolved V genes cover under half, and the rest lacks a known reason. The V and J calls and clone size were taken over from that table, and D and trimming were inferred from the DNA. For this sample there are some 64,000 clones; roughly 85% appear just once. The ten largest clonotypes hold roughly 0.4% of the sample.

As to this clone: The specificity of this receptor is unknown. Base qualities are missing; no much larger clone stands one base away.

In addition, sequencing in three donor pairs included unstimulated CD8+ effector memory subsets alongside CD4+ naive, CD8+ naive, CD8+ TEMRA and CD4+ memory subsets. Sorted unstimulated T cells and proliferating T cells recovered from mixed lymphocyte reactions were subjected to TCRbeta CDR3 sequencing. Fresh whole blood from approximately 9 HLA-typed healthy donors was used to isolate PBMCs. General findings and caveats noted by the study authors: Greater diversity appeared to be present in unstimulated naive T cells than in memory T cells, and a substantial contribution to the alloresponse seemed to be made by naive cells. Sequences below about 10^-5 frequency were poorly captured, so only a minor fraction of alloreactive clones could be mapped to unstimulated subsets. Among mappable alloreactive CD4+ clones, an average Treg-derived fraction of about 69% was observed with siplizumab, compared with roughly 27% in control reactions. The cumulative frequency of alloreactive sequences that could be traced back to unstimulated CD4+ memory T cells was significantly reduced by siplizumab. About 80-96% of proliferating CD4+ or CD8+ clones could not be given a naive or memory phenotype. The suppressive function of proliferating Tregs from siplizumab cultures was not functionally confirmed.

The source material was memory CD4+ T cells sorted from blood. Taken with the paper, the label for cell subset or site translates to: unstimulated CD4+ memory T cells. The receptor's source is a human donor in good health.

The nucleotide sequence is TGTGCCAGCAGCCGAGGATTTCAGGAGACCCAGTACTTC. Translated, this is CASSRGFQETQYF. The sequence is built from TRBV5-5 and TRBJ2-5, with the identity of the D gene unclear. The germline V gene (reference sequence) yields SGHKS for CDR1 and YYEKEE for CDR2. The CDR3 spans 13 residues, from the cysteine through the phenylalanine. The read is trimmed to its CDR3 DNA, 39 bases read in frame from base 1. V and J are truncated by 4 bases and 5 bases respectively, leaving an intervening sequence of 12 bases.